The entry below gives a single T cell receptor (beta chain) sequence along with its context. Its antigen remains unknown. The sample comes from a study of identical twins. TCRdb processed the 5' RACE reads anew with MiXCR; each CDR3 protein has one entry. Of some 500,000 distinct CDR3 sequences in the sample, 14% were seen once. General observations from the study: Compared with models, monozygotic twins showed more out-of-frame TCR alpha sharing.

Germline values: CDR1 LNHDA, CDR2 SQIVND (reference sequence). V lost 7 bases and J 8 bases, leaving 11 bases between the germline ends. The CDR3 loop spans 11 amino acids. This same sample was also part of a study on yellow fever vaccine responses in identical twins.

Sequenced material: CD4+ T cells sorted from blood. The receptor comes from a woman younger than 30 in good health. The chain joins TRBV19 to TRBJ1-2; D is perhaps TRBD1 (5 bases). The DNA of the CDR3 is TGTGCCAGTACCCTAGGGGACGGCTACACCTTC. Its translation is CASTLGDGYTF.